The present entry profiles one T cell receptor beta chain with its context. Antigen specificity is unknown. This entry belongs to a study of T cell responses to AZD1222 COVID-19 vaccine. Regarding the study as a whole: In a largely white British group with more females than males, clonal diversity was possibly underestimated. The CD4 TCRs associated with vaccination extended across spike and predominated at 160-218 and 743-854. Only 6 or 7 people who got AZD1222 tested seropositive at baseline. Repertoire samples came only from after the peak T cell response.

Method: immunoSEQ multiplex PCR; TCRdb's copy keeps in-frame clones and lacks some. Among more than 75,000 clones listed, 75% to 90% were seen once. With 0 bases removed from V and 3 bases from J, the gap between germline ends came to 14 bases. The CDR3 is made up of 16 amino acids. From germline, CDR1 is LNHNV and CDR2 YYDKDF (reference sequence). This specimen was peripheral blood, taken on day 0 of AZD1222 vaccination. This clonotype originated in an adult in good health. V and J are TRBV15 and TRBJ1-1; D call uncertain. The CDR3 nucleotides are TGTGCCACCAGCAGAGATCCGGTGGCGGGCGACACTGAAGCTTTCTTT. Translated: CATSRDPVAGDTEAFF. Using reference TRBV15 and TRBJ1-1 for the parts outside the CDR3, the full variable domain is DAMVIQNPRYQVTQFGKPVTLSCSQTLNHNVMYWYQQKSSQAPKLLFHYYDKDFNNEADTPDNFQSRRPNTSFCFLDIRSPGLGDTAMYLCATSRDPVAGDTEAFFGQGTRLTVV.